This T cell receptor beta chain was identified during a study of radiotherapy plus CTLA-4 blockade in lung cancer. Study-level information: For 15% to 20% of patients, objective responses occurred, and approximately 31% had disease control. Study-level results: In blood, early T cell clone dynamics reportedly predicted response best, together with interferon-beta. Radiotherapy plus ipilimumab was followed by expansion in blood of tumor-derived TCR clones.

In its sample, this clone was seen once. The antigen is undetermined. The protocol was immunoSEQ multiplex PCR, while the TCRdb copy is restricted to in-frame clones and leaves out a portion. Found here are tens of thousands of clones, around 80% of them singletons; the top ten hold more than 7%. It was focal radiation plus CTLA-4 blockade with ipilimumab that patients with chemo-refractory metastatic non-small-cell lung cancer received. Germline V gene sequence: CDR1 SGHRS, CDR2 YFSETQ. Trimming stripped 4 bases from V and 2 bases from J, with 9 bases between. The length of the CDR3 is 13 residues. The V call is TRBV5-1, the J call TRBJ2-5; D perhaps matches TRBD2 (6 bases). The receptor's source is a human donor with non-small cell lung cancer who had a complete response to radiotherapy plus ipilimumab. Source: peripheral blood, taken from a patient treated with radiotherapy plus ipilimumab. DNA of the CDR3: TGCGCCAGCAGCCGGGGACTGCAAGAGACCCAGTACTTC. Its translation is CASSRGLQETQYF.